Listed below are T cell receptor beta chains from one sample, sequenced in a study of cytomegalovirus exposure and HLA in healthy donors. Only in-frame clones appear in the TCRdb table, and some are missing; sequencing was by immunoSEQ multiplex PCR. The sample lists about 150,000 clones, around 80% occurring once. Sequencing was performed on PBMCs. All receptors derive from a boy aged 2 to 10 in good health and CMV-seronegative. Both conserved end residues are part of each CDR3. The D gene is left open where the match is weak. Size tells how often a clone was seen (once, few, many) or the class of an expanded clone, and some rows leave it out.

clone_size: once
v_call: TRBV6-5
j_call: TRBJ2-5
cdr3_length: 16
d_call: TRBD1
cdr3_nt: TGTGCCAGCAGTTACACGGGGACAGACGACGGGGAGACCCAGTACTTC
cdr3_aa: CASSYTGTDDGETQYF

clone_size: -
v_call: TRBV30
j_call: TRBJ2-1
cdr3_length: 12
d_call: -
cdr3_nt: TGTGCCTGGAGTCCACAGGGAAATGAGCAGTTCTTC
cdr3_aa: CAWSPQGNEQFF

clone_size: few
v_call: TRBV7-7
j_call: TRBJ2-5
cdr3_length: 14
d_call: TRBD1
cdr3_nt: TGTGCTAGCAGCCGGGACAGGGGGGCCGAGACCCAGTACTTC
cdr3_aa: CASSRDRGAETQYF

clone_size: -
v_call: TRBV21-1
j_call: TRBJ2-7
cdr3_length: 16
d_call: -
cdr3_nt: TGTGCCAGCAGCAACCTAGCGGGAGCCATGGCCTACGAGCAGTACTTC
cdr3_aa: CASSNLAGAMAYEQYF

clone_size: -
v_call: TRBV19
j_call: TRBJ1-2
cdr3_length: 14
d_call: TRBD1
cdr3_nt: TGTGCCAGTAGTATAGTGGGACAGGGCCATGGCTACACCTTC
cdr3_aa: CASSIVGQGHGYTF

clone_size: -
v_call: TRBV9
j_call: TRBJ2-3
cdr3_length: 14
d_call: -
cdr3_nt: TGTGCCAGCAGCCCAAGGGGGAACACAGATACGCAGTATTTT
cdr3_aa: CASSPRGNTDTQYF

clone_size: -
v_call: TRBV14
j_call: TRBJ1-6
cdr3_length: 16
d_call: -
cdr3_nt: TGTGCCAGCAGCCAAGTATCAGGTCGGGGAGGGGGACCCCTCCACTTT
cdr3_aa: CASSQVSGRGGGPLHF

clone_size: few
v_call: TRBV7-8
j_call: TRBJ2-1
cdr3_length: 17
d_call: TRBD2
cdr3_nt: TGTGCCAGCAGGACTGCGGCGGGAGCCGACGGGGGGGATGAGCAGTTCTTC
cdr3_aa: CASRTAAGADGGDEQFF

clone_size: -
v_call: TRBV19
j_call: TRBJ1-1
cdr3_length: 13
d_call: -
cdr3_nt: TGTGCCAGTAGTATAGTAGGGAGCACTGAAGCTTTCTTT
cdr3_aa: CASSIVGSTEAFF

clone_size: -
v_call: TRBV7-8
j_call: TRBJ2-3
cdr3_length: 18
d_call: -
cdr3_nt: TGTGCCAGCAGCTTAGCGCGAGCATACAGGAGATCCACAGATACGCAGTATTTT
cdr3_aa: CASSLARAYRRSTDTQYF

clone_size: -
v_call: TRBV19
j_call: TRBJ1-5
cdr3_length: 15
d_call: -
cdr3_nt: TGTGCCAGTAGTATAGATCGGTCAGGGCCTCAGCCCCAGCATTTT
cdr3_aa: CASSIDRSGPQPQHF

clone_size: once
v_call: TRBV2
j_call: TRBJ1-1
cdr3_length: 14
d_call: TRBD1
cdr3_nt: TGTGCCAGCAGCGTGACAGGGCAGTTACCTCGGGCTTTCTTT
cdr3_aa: CASSVTGQLPRAFF

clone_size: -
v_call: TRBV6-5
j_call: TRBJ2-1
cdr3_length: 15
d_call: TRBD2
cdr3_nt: TGTGCCAGCAGTTACCTAGCGGGAGGCCCCAATGAGCAGTTCTTC
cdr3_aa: CASSYLAGGPNEQFF

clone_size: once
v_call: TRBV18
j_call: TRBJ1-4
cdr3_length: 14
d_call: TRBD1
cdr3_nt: TGTGCCAGCTCAGCCGGACAGGGGAATGAAAAACTGTTTTTT
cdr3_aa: CASSAGQGNEKLFF

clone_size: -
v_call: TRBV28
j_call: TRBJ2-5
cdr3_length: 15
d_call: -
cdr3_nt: TGTGCCAGCAGTTTCAGGGGCGGATACCCCGAGACCCAGTACTTC
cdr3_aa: CASSFRGGYPETQYF

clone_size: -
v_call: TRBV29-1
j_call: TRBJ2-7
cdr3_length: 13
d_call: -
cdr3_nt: TGCAGCGTTGAAGAATTAGGGGGTCGAGAGCAGTACTTC
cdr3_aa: CSVEELGGREQYF

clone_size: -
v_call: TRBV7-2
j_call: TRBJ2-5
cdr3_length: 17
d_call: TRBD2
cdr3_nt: TGTGCCAGCAGCACCGGTAGCGGGGGGGCCGGGAGGGAGACCCAGTACTTC
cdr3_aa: CASSTGSGGAGRETQYF

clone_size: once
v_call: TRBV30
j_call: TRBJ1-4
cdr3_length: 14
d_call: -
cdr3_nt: TGTGCCTGGGGGGGGGACCCCCTTAATGAAAAACTGTTTTTT
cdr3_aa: CAWGGDPLNEKLFF

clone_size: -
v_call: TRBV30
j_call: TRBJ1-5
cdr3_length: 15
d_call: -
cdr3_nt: TGTGCCTGGAGTTTGGGCGTCAGTTCCAATCAGCCCCAGCATTTT
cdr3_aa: CAWSLGVSSNQPQHF

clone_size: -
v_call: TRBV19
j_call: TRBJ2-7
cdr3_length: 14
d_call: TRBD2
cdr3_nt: TGTGCCAGTAGTATGACTAGCGGCTCCTACGAGCAGTACTTC
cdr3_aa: CASSMTSGSYEQYF

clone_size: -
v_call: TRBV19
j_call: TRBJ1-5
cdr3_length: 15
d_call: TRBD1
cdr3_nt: TGTGCCAGTAGTCCCCGACGACAGGGTAATCAGCCCCAGCATTTT
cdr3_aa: CASSPRRQGNQPQHF

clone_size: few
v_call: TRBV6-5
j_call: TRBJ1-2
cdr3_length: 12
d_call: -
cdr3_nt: TGTGCCAGCACAGCGGGTACCTATGGCTACACCTTC
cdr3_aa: CASTAGTYGYTF

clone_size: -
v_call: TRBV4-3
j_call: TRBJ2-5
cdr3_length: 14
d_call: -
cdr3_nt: TGCGCCAGCAGCCAAGGACAAGGAACAGAGACCCAGTACTTC
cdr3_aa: CASSQGQGTETQYF

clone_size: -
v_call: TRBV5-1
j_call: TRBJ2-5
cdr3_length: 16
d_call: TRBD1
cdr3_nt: TGCGCCAGCAGCTTTACCGGGACAGGGTTCCAAGAGACCCAGTACTTC
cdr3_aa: CASSFTGTGFQETQYF

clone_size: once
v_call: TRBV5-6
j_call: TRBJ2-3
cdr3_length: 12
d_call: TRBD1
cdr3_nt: TGTGCCAGCAGTACAGGGGGGGATACGCAGTATTTT
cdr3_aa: CASSTGGDTQYF

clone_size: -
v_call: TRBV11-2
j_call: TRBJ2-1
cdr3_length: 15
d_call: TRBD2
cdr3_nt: TGTGCCAGCAGCGCTAGACTAGCGCTAGACAATGAGCAGTTCTTC
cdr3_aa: CASSARLALDNEQFF

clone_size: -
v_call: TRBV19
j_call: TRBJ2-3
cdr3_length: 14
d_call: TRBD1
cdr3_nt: TGTGCCAGTAGTCCAAGACAGGGCTCAGATACGCAGTATTTT
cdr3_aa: CASSPRQGSDTQYF

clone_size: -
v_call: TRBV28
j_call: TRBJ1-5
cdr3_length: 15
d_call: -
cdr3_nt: TGTGCCAGCAGCTTGGCGGGGTATAGCAATCAGCCCCAGCATTTT
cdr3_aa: CASSLAGYSNQPQHF

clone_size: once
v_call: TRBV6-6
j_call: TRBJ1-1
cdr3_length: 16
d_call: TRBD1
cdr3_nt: TGTGCCAGCAGTTCCACAGGGGGAGCCCGAAACACTGAAGCTTTCTTT
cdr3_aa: CASSSTGGARNTEAFF

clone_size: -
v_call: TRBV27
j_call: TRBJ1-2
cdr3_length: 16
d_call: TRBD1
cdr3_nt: TGTGCCAGCAGTTTATCCAGGGGGGACGCGGGCTATGGCTACACCTTC
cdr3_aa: CASSLSRGDAGYGYTF

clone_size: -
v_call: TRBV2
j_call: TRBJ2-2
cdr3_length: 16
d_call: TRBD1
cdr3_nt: TGTGCCAGTGATTGGGGGACGGGACAGGGCGGCGGGGAGCTGTTTTTT
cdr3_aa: CASDWGTGQGGGELFF

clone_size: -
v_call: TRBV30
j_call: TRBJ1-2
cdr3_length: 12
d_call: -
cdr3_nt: TGTGCCTGGAGGAGACAGAACTATGGCTACACCTTC
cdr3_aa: CAWRRQNYGYTF

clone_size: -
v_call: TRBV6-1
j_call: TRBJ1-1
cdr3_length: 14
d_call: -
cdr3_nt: TGTGCCAGCAGCAGGGTCCTCGAGGACACTGAAGCTTTCTTT
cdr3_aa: CASSRVLEDTEAFF

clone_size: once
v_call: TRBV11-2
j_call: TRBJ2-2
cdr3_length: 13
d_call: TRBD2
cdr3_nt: TGTGCCAGCAGCTCGGGGAGGGCCGGGGAGCTGTTTTTT
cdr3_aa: CASSSGRAGELFF

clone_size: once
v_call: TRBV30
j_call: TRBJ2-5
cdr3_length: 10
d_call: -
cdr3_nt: TGTGCCTGGAGCCGGGGGACCCAGTACTTC
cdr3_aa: CAWSRGTQYF

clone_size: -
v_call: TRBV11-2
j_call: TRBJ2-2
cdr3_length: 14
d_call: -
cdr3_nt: TGTGCCAGCAGCTCTGGCCTCAACACCGGGGAGCTGTTTTTT
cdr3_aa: CASSSGLNTGELFF

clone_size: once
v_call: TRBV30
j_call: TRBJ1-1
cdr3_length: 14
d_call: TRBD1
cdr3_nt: TGTGCCTGGAGTAGGGGACAGGGTCCCCCTGAAGCTTTCTTT
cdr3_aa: CAWSRGQGPPEAFF

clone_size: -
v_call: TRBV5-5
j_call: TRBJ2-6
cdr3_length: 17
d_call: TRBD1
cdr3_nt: TGTGCCAGCAGCTTGGTGGCAGGGGGCTCTGGGGCCAACGTCCTGACTTTC
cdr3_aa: CASSLVAGGSGANVLTF

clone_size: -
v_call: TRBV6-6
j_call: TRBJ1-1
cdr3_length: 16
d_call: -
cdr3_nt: TGTGCCAGCAGTTACCCCTACCAGGGGCTCTGGACTGAAGCTTTCTTT
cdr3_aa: CASSYPYQGLWTEAFF

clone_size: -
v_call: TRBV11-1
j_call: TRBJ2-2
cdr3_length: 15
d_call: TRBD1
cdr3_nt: TGTGCCAGCAGCAAGGGGACAGGGACCACCGGGGAGCTGTTTTTT
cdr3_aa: CASSKGTGTTGELFF

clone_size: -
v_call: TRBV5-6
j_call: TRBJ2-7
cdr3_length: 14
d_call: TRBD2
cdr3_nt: TGTGCCAGCAGCCAGGGACTAGGATCCTACGAGCAGTACTTC
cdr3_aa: CASSQGLGSYEQYF

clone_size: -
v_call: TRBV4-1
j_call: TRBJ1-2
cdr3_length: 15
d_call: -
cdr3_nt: TGCGCCAGCAGCCAAGTCGTATGGGGGCGCGATGGCTACACCTTC
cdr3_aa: CASSQVVWGRDGYTF

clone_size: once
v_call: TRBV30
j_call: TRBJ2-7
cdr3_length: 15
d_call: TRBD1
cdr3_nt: TGTGCCTGGAGTGCGCCCCGGGACAGAACCTACGAGCAGTACTTC
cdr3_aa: CAWSAPRDRTYEQYF

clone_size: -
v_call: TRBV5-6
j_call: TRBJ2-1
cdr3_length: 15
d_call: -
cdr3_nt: TGTGCCAGCAGCCGCTGGGGGGGGCTGCCGCATGAGCAGTTCTTC
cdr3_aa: CASSRWGGLPHEQFF

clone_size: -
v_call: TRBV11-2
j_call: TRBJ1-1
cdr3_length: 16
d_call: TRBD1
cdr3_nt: TGTGCCAGCAGCGGTTTACCGGGACAGGGAGAAACTGAAGCTTTCTTT
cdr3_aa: CASSGLPGQGETEAFF

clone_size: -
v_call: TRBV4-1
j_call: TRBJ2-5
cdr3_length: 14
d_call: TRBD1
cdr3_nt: TGCGCCAGCAGCCCGGACAGGTCCAGCGAGACCCAGTACTTC
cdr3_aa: CASSPDRSSETQYF

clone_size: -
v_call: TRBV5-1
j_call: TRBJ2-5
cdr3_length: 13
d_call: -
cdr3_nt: TGCGCCAGCAGCCCCGACGGACTGGAGACCCAGTACTTC
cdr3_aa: CASSPDGLETQYF

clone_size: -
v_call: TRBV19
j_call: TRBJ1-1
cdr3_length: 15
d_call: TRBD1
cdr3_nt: TGTGCCAGTAGTAGAGGACAGGGGAAAAACACTGAAGCTTTCTTT
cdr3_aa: CASSRGQGKNTEAFF

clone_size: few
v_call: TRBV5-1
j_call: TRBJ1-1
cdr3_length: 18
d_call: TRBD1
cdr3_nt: TGCGCCAGCAGCTCGGCGAATAGGGGACAGGGGGCATTCACTGAAGCTTTCTTT
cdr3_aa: CASSSANRGQGAFTEAFF

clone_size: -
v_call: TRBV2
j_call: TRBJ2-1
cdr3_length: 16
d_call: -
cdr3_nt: TGTGCCAGCAGTGATCCTGAGCGGAATATTAAGTATGAGCAGTTCTTC
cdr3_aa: CASSDPERNIKYEQFF

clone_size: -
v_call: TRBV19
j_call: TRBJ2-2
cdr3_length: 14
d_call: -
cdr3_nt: TGTGCCAGTAGTATCTCGGCGGGCACCGGGGAGCTGTTTTTT
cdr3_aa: CASSISAGTGELFF

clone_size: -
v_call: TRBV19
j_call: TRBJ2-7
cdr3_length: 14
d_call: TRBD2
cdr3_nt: TGTGCCAGTAGTATCTGGCTAGCGGGAAGCGAGCAGTACTTC
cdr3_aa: CASSIWLAGSEQYF

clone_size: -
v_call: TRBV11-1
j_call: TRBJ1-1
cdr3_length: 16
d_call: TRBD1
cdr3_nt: TGTGCCAGCAGCTCCACCAAGGGACAGAGGAACACTGAAGCTTTCTTT
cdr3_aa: CASSSTKGQRNTEAFF